This T cell receptor beta chain was captured in a study of shared clonotypes between healthy human individuals. Study-wide results and limits: Researchers found naive subsets generally carried larger estimated richness than memory subsets. An anticipated effect of sequencing depth on clonotype sharing among donors was recognized.

As concerns this clone: What it recognizes is unknown.

Per the authors' pipeline: ImmunoSEQ junction-only sequences lacked quality scores, so their filtering differed. This table comes from immunoSEQ multiplex PCR, and its TCRdb copy is limited to in-frame clones, with some not included. That table gives V, J and clone size, and the DNA gave D and trimming. The sample lists roughly 640,000 clones, roughly 97% occurring once. The CDR3 runs 15 residues. The germline V and J ends were trimmed by 6 bases and 2 bases, with 17 bases remaining between them. The germline gives CDR1 LNHDA, CDR2 SQIVND (reference sequence). Splitting the CD4+ cells yielded a CD45RA+ naive subset and a CD45RA-negative memory subset.

The receptor comes from a young woman in good health. This chain joins TRBV19 and TRBJ2-7; D could derive from TRBD1 or TRBD2 (5 bases each). Input material: naive CD4+ T cells sorted from blood. Subset of the sample: CD45RA+ positively selected. The CDR3 nucleotides are TGTGCCAGTAGACCGGGGACGGTGAACGCCTACGAGCAGTACTTC. It encodes CASRPGTVNAYEQYF.